This T cell receptor (beta chain) appears in the sequencing data of a study of cytomegalovirus exposure and HLA in healthy donors. General observations from the study: It emerged from a later analysis that several of the most significant clusters appeared to be linked to common viral pathogens.

With 60 Vbeta and 13 Jbeta primers, the PCR was carried out. Generated by immunoSEQ multiplex PCR, the TCRdb table keeps only in-frame clones and is missing some. This sample has over 70,000 clones, with 80% found just once. Of note for this clone: The target antigen is unknown.

The V and J ends lost 5 bases and 4 bases, in that order; junction bases with no gene match: 5. The CDR3 loop spans 14 amino acids. Germline V gene data show CDR1 as SEHNR and CDR2 as FQNEAQ (reference sequence). Sequencing was performed on PBMCs. The rearrangement links TRBV7-9 to TRBJ2-7; 10 nucleotides agree with TRBD1. The receptor comes from a man between 50 and 59 years old in good health and CMV-seropositive. The CDR3 DNA reads as TGTGCCAGCAGCATCCGGGACAGGGGTTACGAGCAGTACTTC. As protein: CASSIRDRGYEQYF.